The clone carrying this T cell receptor (beta chain) was picked up many times. The source of the sample is a study of blood T cell repertoires in COVID-19. Participants had their cohort set by participant-reported clinical history. The table came from immunoSEQ multiplex PCR; TCRdb's copy has only in-frame clones and leaves some out. The table records under 300,000 clones, about 90% of them present only once. Germline-derived CDR1 and CDR2 are LNHDA and SQIVND (reference sequence). CDR3 length equals 14 residues. V lost 5 bases and J lost 7; bases outside the gene matches: 10. The sequence was collected from a human donor in a cohort exposed to, infected with or recovered from COVID-19 (not recorded which). The donor label of this sample is uncertain. The sample was PBMCs or T cells enriched from blood (not recorded which). This chain links TRBV19 with TRBJ1-1; the match to TRBD1 covers 7 bases. CDR3 in DNA: TGTGCCAGTAGTGGGCGGCAGGGGGGCTTTGAAGCTTTCTTT. It encodes CASSGRQGGFEAFF.